One and the same sample provided the 22 T cell receptor beta chains below, sequenced in a study of read filtering for tumor transcriptome and immune sequencing. Molecular barcoded adaptors covering alpha/delta and beta/gamma chains were used on 400 ng RNA. TCRdb processed the reads anew with MiXCR; each CDR3 protein has one entry. The profile shows more than 70,000 distinct CDR3 sequences, around a fifth of them singletons. The sequenced sample consisted of a population of CD138-negative cells sorted from bone marrow. The source is a donor aged 40 or over with multiple myeloma.

For the CDR3, the DNA is TGTGCCAGCAGTTTGAGGGACGGCACTGAAGCTTTCTTT. Translation gives CASSLRDGTEAFF. The chain is built from TRBV12-3 or TRBV12-4 and TRBJ1-1, with a weak D call TRBD1 (5 bases). This CDR3 comprises 13 residues. Between the trimmed V and J ends, which lost 3 bases and 4 bases, there was a span of 9 bases.

This clonotype occurred many times. The chain carries TRBV20-1 and TRBJ1-1, with TRBD1 as a possible D gene (5 bases). The V gene lost 0 bases and the J gene lost 4 bases, with 21 bases spanning the gap. Germline values: CDR1 DFQATT, CDR2 SNEGSKA (reference sequence). This CDR3 spans 17 amino acids. In DNA form, the CDR3 reads TGCAGTGCTAGAGATCCCAAGCCAAGGGGTTCGGGCACTGAAGCTTTCTTT. The encoded protein is CSARDPKPRGSGTEAFF.

This clonotype was counted a few times. The J gene is TRBJ1-1, the V gene TRBV12-3 or TRBV12-4; tentative D call: TRBD1 (5 bases). Trimming stripped 4 bases from V and 4 bases from J, with 19 bases between. The CDR3 runs 16 residues. The CDR3 is CASSSRGWDRSTEAFF. CDR3 nucleotides: TGTGCCAGCAGTTCTAGGGGTTGGGACCGAAGCACTGAAGCTTTCTTT.

Comments on this clonotype: At one boundary the junction diverges from the germline segment, which might be a read error. The chain recombines TRBV11-2 with TRBJ2-7; perhaps D is TRBD1 or TRBD2 (5 bases each). CDR3 size: 14 residues. The germline V gene has CDR1 SGHAT and CDR2 FQNNGV. CDR3 in DNA: TGTGCCTGCAGAAAAGGGGCAGGGACCCTCGAGCAGTACTTC. Translation gives CACRKGAGTLEQYF.

The sample holds many counts of this clonotype. V usage is TRBV20-1 and J usage is TRBJ2-1; TRBD2 matches at 7 bases. The germline CDR1 and CDR2 sequences are DFQATT and SNEGSKA (reference sequence). Trimming took 8 bases from V and 1 from J; bases not matched to a gene: 8. There are 14 residues in the CDR3. CDR3 protein: CSSKGAGSYNEQFF. In DNA, the CDR3 is TGCAGTTCTAAGGGAGCGGGATCCTACAATGAGCAGTTCTTC.

At least ten counts were recorded for this clonotype. The genes are TRBV20-1 and TRBJ2-1; perhaps TRBD2 as D (6 bases). Germline V lookup: CDR1 DFQATT, CDR2 SNEGSKA (reference sequence). Trimming took 3 bases from V and 6 from J, leaving 15 bases between them. This CDR3 spans 14 amino acids. Here the CDR3 DNA reads TGCAGTGCTAGTGCGGGAATTCTAAGCAATGAGCAGTTCTTC. Its translation is CSASAGILSNEQFF.

The J gene is TRBJ2-4, the V gene TRBV5-1; D remains unclear. This CDR3 is built from 13 residues. Germline values: CDR1 SGHRS, CDR2 YFSETQ. V was pared by 1 base and J by 6 bases, with 8 bases between. CDR3 in amino acids: CASSLKPTNIQYF. CDR3 coding DNA: TGCGCCAGCAGCTTGAAACCCACAAACATTCAGTACTTC.

This clonotype was counted many times. This chain links TRBV27 with TRBJ1-1, with D maybe TRBD1 (6 bases). CDR1 and CDR2 (germline): MNHEY, SMNVEV (reference sequence). Trimming took off 8 bases at V and 6 bases at J, with 19 bases between the two ends. This CDR3 contains 14 residues. Written as DNA, the CDR3 is TGTGCCAGCCTTAACCGGGTACAGGGCCCTGAAGCTTTCTTT. It codes for CASLNRVQGPEAFF.

This clonotype has a count of ten or more. The chain employs TRBV28 and TRBJ2-2; a weak D match, TRBD2 (6 bases). CDR1 and CDR2 from the germline V gene are MDHEN and SYDVKM. This CDR3 is 12 amino acids long. The V end lost 8 bases, the J end lost 5 bases, and 9 bases lay between the germline ends. CDR3 bases: TGTGCCAGCGGACTACGAACCGGGGAGCTGTTTTTT. Translated: CASGLRTGELFF.

Concerning this clonotype: The junction and the germline gene differ at one end; a read error may be behind it. The gene calls are TRBV4-2 and TRBJ2-1; tentatively, D is TRBD1 (6 bases). Germline CDR1 and CDR2: LGHNA and YNFKEQ. The CDR3 extends over 15 amino acids. CDR3 protein: CAGSLGDRFLNEQFF. CDR3 bases: TGTGCCGGCAGCCTTGGCGACAGGTTTCTCAATGAGCAGTTCTTC.

This clonotype was observed a handful of times. The J gene is TRBJ2-7, the V gene TRBV11-2; 8 nucleotides line up with TRBD2. J lost 3 bases, V lost 5 bases, and 9 bases had no gene match. CDR1 is SGHAT, CDR2 FQNNGV, per germline. The CDR3 totals 15 residues. The chain's CDR3 is CASSPISSGGYEQYF. The CDR3, as DNA: TGTGCCAGCAGCCCCATTTCCAGCGGGGGCTACGAGCAGTACTTC.

Many counts were recorded for this clonotype. The chain couples TRBV28 to TRBJ2-1, with TRBD1 matching over 10 bases. V was clipped by 7 bases and J by 10 bases; unmatched bases: 16. Germline values: CDR1 MDHEN, CDR2 SYDVKM. The CDR3 totals 16 residues. The CDR3 nucleotides are TGTGCCAGCACCCCCCACGGGACAGGGGTTAAGGGCGAGCAGTTCTTC. As protein: CASTPHGTGVKGEQFF.

This clonotype has a handful of counts. This sequence joins TRBV20-1 and TRBJ1-1, with D perhaps matching TRBD1 (5 bases). The CDR3 loop spans 13 amino acids. The germline V gene encodes CDR1 DFQATT and CDR2 SNEGSKA (reference sequence). The ends were cut back, 6 bases at V and 0 bases at J, with 11 bases in the middle. The CDR3 region is CSAAGGMNTEAFF. Written as DNA, the CDR3 is TGCAGTGCGGCGGGGGGAATGAACACTGAAGCTTTCTTT.

The chain carries TRBV10-3 and TRBJ2-7; weak D call: TRBD2 (5 bases). This CDR3 spans 11 amino acids. The V end lost 3 bases, the J end lost 6 bases, and 6 bases lay between the germline ends. In germline, CDR1 is ENHRY, CDR2 SYGVKD. The CDR3 nucleotides are TGTGCCATCAGTGATCGGGGCGAGCAGTACTTC. Amino acid sequence: CAISDRGEQYF.

This clonotype showed up many times. V usage is TRBV7-2 and J usage is TRBJ2-1; 9 bases agree with TRBD2. The CDR3 has 17 residues. V was pared by 6 bases and J by 8 bases, with 17 bases of the junction left unmatched. Germline V gene data show CDR1 as SGHTA and CDR2 as FQGNSA. CDR3 sequence: CASRTNQGLANVYEQFF. The DNA for the CDR3 is TGTGCCAGCAGAACTAACCAGGGACTAGCTAACGTCTATGAGCAGTTCTTC.

This clonotype was counted ten times or more. This chain connects TRBV27 to TRBJ2-6; D remains unclear. Trimming took off 6 bases at V and 0 bases at J, with 9 bases between the two ends. This CDR3 is 15 amino acids long. CDR1 and CDR2 from the germline V gene are MNHEY and SMNVEV (reference sequence). DNA of the CDR3: TGTGCCAGCAGCCCTAGAAACTCTGGGGCCAACGTCCTGACTTTC. Its protein is CASSPRNSGANVLTF.

There are a few counts of this clonotype. The chain employs TRBV28 and TRBJ2-4, with a weak D call TRBD2 (5 bases). The CDR3 spans 13 residues. Trimming pared 8 bases from V and 1 base from J, leaving 9 bases between. Looked up from germline, CDR1 is MDHEN and CDR2 is SYDVKM. The DNA for the CDR3 is TGTGCCAGCGGAGGTGGGGCCAAAAACATTCAGTACTTC. Protein product: CASGGGAKNIQYF. Using reference TRBV28 and TRBJ2-4 for the parts outside the CDR3, the full variable domain is DVKVTQSSRYLVKRTGEKVFLECVQDMDHENMFWYRQDPGLGLRLIYFSYDVKMKEKGDIPEGYSVSREKKERFSLILESASTNQTSMYLCASGGGAKNIQYFGAGTRLSVL.

Here the CDR3 DNA reads TGTGCCAGCACTCCGGGACAGGTCTATGGCTACACCTTC. It yields the protein CASTPGQVYGYTF. The chain combines TRBV12-3 or TRBV12-4 with TRBJ1-2, with 8 bases aligning to TRBD1. V lost 7 bases and J lost 4; bases outside the gene matches: 5. The CDR3 is 13 amino acids.

The table lists this clonotype with many counts. The V and J genes are TRBV10-3 and TRBJ1-6; D uncertain. Germline CDR1 is ENHRY and CDR2 is SYGVKD. CDR3 length: 13 amino acids. V was cut by 7 bases and J by 2 bases, with 6 bases left in between. The CDR3 reads CAINDAYNSPLHF. CDR3 nucleotide sequence: TGTGCCATCAATGATGCCTATAATTCACCCCTCCACTTT.

The chain uses TRBV2 and TRBJ1-5, with 7 bases fitting TRBD1. The V gene end was trimmed by 6 bases and the J gene end by 1 base; junction bases not matched to a gene: 3. The CDR3 has 14 residues. Germline CDR1 SNHLY, CDR2 FYNNEI. CDR3 nucleotide sequence: TGTGCCAGCAGCGAGACAGGGAGCAATCAGCCCCAGCATTTT. It specifies CASSETGSNQPQHF.

This clonotype showed up many times. The J gene is TRBJ1-1, the V gene TRBV7-9, with 7 bases identical to TRBD1. Germline trimming cut 5 bases from V and 8 bases from J; bases unmatched to any gene: 5. The CDR3 consists of 12 residues. From germline, CDR1 is SEHNR and CDR2 FQNEAQ (reference sequence). The CDR3 spells CASSNRGPEAFF. CDR3 DNA: TGTGCCAGCAGCAACAGGGGACCGGAAGCTTTCTTT.

This clonotype came up a few times. The rearrangement links TRBV5-1 to TRBJ2-5, with 9 bases aligning to TRBD2. Germline V gene sequence: CDR1 SGHRS, CDR2 YFSETQ. J lost 7 bases, V lost 5 bases, and 15 bases had no gene match. CDR3 length equals 16 residues. The CDR3 sequence: CASRPQAGGPGRTQYF. Here the CDR3 DNA reads TGCGCCAGCAGGCCGCAAGCGGGGGGCCCCGGAAGGACCCAGTACTTC.